These 10 T cell receptor beta chains came from one sample sequenced in a study of blood T cell repertoires in COVID-19. Clones were sequenced by immunoSEQ multiplex PCR, and TCRdb holds only the in-frame ones, with some missing. In the table there are approximately 60,000 clones, about nine tenths of which are singletons. What was sequenced was peripheral blood. These receptors all come from a middle-aged man with active COVID-19.

The rearrangement joins TRBV5-1 to TRBJ2-5; tentative D call: TRBD1 (7 bases). Trimming pared 1 base from V and 5 bases from J, leaving 18 bases between. Per germline, CDR1 SGHRS and CDR2 YFSETQ. The CDR3 runs to 16 residues. This chain's CDR3 is CASSLPTGQAGETQYF. The DNA of the CDR3 is TGCGCCAGCAGCTTGCCGACCGGACAGGCGGGGGAGACCCAGTACTTC.

This clone was counted only a few times. The V gene is TRBV28, the J gene TRBJ1-6; a weak D match, TRBD1 (5 bases). Trimming pared 2 bases from V and 7 bases from J, leaving 9 bases between. Germline loops: CDR1 MDHEN, CDR2 SYDVKM. The CDR3 has 14 residues. The CDR3 bases are TGTGCCAGCAGTTTAAGGCAGGGAAATTCACCCCTCCACTTT. This translates into CASSLRQGNSPLHF.

The genes are TRBV9 and TRBJ1-4; no clear D gene. Looked up from germline, CDR1 is SGDLS and CDR2 is YYNGEE. The CDR3 runs to 15 residues. Trimming left V 4 bases short and J 4 bases short, with 14 bases between. CDR3 sequence (DNA): TGTGCCAGCAGCCCGAGGTCAGGACTTAATGAAAAACTGTTTTTT. This translates into CASSPRSGLNEKLFF.

The V call is TRBV21-1, the J call TRBJ2-2; the table's D call, TRBD2, was not checked against the DNA. TRBV21-1 is tagged as a pseudogene. The CDR3 extends over 16 amino acids. In DNA, the CDR3 is TGTGCCAGCGGCAGGGGGGGCTTGGGTTTGGCCGGGGAGCTGTTTTTT. Protein product: CASGRGGLGLAGELFF.

The gene calls are TRBV7-2 and TRBJ2-7; 11 nucleotides match TRBD2. The V gene's germline CDR1 is SGHTA and CDR2 FQGNSA. V lost 5 bases, J lost 4 bases, and 7 bases stayed unmatched. The CDR3 contains 15 residues. CDR3 sequence: CASSTTSGGGYEQYF. The CDR3 nucleotides are TGTGCCAGCAGCACTACTAGCGGGGGCGGGTACGAGCAGTACTTC.

The V call is TRBV6-5, the J call TRBJ2-1, with unresolved D. V was shortened by 7 bases and J by 5 bases, with 9 bases between the two germline ends. The CDR3 spans 12 residues. In germline, CDR1 is MNHEY, CDR2 SVGAGI. The CDR3 reads CASIRFHNEQFF. CDR3 in DNA: TGTGCCAGCATCAGATTCCACAATGAGCAGTTCTTC.

This clone has just one count. The chain carries TRBV4-3 and TRBJ2-7; 8 bases are a match to TRBD2. The trim removed 1 base at V and 0 bases at J, leaving 11 bases unmatched. This CDR3 has 18 residues. CDR1 is LGHNA and CDR2 is YSLEER in the germline V gene. CDR3 region: CASSQGVAGGLSSYEQYF. Written as DNA, the CDR3 is TGCGCCAGCAGCCAAGGCGTGGCGGGAGGCCTTAGCTCCTACGAGCAGTACTTC.

This rearrangement joins TRBV18 to TRBJ1-2, with 8 bases aligning to TRBD1. Germline lookup yields CDR1 KGHSH and CDR2 LQKENI. The CDR3 has 15 residues. The trim removed 0 bases at V and 4 bases at J, leaving 4 bases unmatched. In nucleotides, the CDR3 is TGTGCCAGCTCACCACCGACAGGGGAGGGCTATGGCTACACCTTC. It yields the protein CASSPPTGEGYGYTF.

The chain employs TRBV11-3 and TRBJ2-1; the D is unclear. Trimming pared 3 bases from V and 0 bases from J, leaving 9 bases between. The CDR3 covers 15 residues. The germline V gene has CDR1 SGHNT and CDR2 YENEEA. The CDR3 DNA is TGTGCCAGCAGCTTTGCCCCGAGCTCCTACAATGAGCAGTTCTTC. Translation: CASSFAPSSYNEQFF.

The chain carries TRBV28 and TRBJ2-5; 7 bases align to TRBD1. The CDR3 covers 12 residues. In germline, CDR1 is MDHEN, CDR2 SYDVKM. V lost 5 bases to trimming and J lost 5 bases; unmatched junction nucleotides: 2. The chain's CDR3 is CASSTGEETQYF. CDR3 bases: TGTGCCAGCAGTACAGGGGAGGAGACCCAGTACTTC.